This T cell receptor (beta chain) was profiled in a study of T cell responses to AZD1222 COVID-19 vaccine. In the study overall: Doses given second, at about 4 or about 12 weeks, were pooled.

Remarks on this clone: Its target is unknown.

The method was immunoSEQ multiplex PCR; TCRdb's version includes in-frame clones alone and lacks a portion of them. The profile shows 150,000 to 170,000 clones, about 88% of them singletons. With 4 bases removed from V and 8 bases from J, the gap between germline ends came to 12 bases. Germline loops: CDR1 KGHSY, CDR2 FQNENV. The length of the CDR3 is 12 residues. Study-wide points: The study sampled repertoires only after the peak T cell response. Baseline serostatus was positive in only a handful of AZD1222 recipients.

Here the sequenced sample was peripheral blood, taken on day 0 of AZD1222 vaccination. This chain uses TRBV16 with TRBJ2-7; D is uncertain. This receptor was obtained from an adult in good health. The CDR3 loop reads CASSRVPGQQYF. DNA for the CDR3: TGTGCCAGCAGCCGAGTGCCTGGGCAGCAGTACTTC.